This TCR beta chain was identified during a study of regulatory T cells in long-lasting Graves disease. V gave up 1 base and J gave up 12 bases; unmatched junction bases: 10. The V gene's germline CDR1 is KGHDR and CDR2 SFDVKD. This CDR3 contains 16 residues. This clonotype has more than one count but fewer than ten. Time point given: newly diagnosed GD, antithyroid drugs for less than 3 months. Generation of the TCR library employed RNA extracted from PBMCs. Diagnosis followed American Thyroid Association guidelines for Graves' disease. With iRepertoire HTBI primers and Arm-PCR of CDR3 regions, TCR beta libraries were built. TCRdb reprocessed the multiplex PCR reads with MiXCR, giving one entry per CDR3 protein. The sample contains about 420,000 distinct CDR3 sequences, roughly 15% of which appear only once. Separately, the same data were catalogued under a study of T cells in Graves' hyperthyroidism and ophthalmopathy.

The sequence derives from a woman aged 18-29 years with Graves disease. The gene calls are TRBV24-1 and TRBJ2-1; 11 bases fit TRBD2. Specimen: peripheral blood mononuclear cells (PBMCs), collected at new diagnosis, from a patient treated with antithyroid drugs. As DNA, the CDR3 is TGTGCCACCAGTGATTTCGGGACTAGCGGTACAATGACGCAGTTCTTC. Encoded protein: CATSDFGTSGTMTQFF.